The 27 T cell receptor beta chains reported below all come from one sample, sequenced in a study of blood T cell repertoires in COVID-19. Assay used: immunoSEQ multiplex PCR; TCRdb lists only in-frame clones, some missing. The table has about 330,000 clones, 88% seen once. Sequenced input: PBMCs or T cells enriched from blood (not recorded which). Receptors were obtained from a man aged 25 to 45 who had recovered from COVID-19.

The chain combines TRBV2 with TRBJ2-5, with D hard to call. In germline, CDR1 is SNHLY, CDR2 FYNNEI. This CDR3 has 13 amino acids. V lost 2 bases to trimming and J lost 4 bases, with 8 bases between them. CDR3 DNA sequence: TGTGCCAGCAGTGAATGGGCCTCAGAGACCCAGTACTTC. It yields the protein CASSEWASETQYF.

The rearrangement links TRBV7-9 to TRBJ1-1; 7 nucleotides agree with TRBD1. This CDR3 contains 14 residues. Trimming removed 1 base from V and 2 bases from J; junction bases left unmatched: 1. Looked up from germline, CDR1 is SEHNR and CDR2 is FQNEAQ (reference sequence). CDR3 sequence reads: CASSLGQGNTEAFF. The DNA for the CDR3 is TGTGCCAGCAGCTTAGGACAGGGCAACACTGAAGCTTTCTTT.

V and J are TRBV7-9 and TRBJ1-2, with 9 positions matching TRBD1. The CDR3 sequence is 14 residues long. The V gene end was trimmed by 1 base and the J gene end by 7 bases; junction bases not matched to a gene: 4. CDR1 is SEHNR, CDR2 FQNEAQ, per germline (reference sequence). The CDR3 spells CASSLGDRAAGYTF. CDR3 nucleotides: TGTGCCAGCAGCTTAGGGGACAGGGCCGCTGGCTACACCTTC.

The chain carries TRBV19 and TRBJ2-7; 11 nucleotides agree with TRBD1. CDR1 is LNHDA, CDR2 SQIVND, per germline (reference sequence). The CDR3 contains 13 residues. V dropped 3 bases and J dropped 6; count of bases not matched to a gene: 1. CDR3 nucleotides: TGTGCCAGTAGTATGGACAGGGGGCGCGAGCAGTACTTC. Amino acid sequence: CASSMDRGREQYF.

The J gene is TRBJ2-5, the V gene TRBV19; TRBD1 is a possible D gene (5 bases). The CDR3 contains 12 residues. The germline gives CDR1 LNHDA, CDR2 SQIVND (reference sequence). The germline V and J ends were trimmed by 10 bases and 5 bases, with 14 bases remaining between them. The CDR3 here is CATQRPGETQYF. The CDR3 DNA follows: TGTGCCACCCAGAGGCCAGGGGAGACCCAGTACTTC.

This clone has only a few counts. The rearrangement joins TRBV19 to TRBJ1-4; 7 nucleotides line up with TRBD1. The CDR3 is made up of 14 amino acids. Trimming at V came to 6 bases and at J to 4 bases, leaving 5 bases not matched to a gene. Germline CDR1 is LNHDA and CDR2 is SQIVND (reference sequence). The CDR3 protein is CASREQGYNEKLFF. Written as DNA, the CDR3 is TGTGCCAGTAGGGAACAGGGGTATAATGAAAAACTGTTTTTT.

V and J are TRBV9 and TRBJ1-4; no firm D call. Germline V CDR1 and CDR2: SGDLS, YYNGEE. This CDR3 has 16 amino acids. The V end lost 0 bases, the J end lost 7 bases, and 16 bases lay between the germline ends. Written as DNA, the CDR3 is TGTGCCAGCAGCGTAGAGCGCGGGGTACGGGGTGAAAAACTGTTTTTT. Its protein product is CASSVERGVRGEKLFF.

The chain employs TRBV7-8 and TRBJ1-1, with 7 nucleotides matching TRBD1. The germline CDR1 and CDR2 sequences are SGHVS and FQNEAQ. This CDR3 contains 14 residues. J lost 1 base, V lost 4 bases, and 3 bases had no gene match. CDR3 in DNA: TGTGCCAGCAGCTACGGGACAGCGAACACTGAAGCTTTCTTT. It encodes CASSYGTANTEAFF.

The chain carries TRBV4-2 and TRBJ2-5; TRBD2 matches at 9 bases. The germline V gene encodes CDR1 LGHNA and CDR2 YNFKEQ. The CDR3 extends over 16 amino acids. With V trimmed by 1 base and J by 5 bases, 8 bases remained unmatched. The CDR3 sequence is CASSQGRGGALETQYF. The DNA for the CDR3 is TGTGCCAGCAGCCAAGGTCGCGGGGGGGCCCTGGAGACCCAGTACTTC.

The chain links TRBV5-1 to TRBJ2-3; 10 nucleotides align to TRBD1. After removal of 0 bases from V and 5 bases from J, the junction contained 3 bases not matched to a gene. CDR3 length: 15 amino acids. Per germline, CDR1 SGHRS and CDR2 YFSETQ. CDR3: CASSLGQGAEDTQYF. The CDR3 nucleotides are TGCGCCAGCAGCTTGGGACAGGGGGCTGAAGATACGCAGTATTTT.

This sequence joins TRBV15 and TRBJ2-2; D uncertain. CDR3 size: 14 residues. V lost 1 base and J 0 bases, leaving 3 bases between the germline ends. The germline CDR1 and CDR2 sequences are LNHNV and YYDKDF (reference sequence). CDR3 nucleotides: TGTGCCACCAGCAGAGTCGCGAACACCGGGGAGCTGTTTTTT. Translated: CATSRVANTGELFF.

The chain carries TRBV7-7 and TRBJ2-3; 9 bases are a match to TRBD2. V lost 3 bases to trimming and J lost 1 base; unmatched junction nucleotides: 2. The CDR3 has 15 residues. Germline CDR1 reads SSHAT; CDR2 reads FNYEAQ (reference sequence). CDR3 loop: CASSLRGGRTDTQYF. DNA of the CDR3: TGTGCCAGCAGCTTGCGGGGGGGGCGCACAGATACGCAGTATTTT.

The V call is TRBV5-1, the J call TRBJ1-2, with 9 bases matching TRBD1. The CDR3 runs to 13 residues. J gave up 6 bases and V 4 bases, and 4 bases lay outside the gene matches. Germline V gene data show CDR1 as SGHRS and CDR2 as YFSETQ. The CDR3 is CASSVQGADGYTF. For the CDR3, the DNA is TGCGCCAGCAGCGTACAGGGGGCTGATGGCTACACCTTC.

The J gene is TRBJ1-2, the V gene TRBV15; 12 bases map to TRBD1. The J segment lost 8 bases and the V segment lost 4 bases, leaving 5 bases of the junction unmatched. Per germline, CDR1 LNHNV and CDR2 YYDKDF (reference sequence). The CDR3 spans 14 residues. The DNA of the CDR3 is TGTGCCACCAGCATAGAAGGGACAGGGGGCGGCTACACCTTC. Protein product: CATSIEGTGGGYTF.

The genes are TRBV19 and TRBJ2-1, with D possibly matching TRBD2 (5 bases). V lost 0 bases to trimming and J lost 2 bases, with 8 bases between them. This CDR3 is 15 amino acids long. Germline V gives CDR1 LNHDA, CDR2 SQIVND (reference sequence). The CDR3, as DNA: TGTGCCAGTAGTATAGACAGCGGAGCCTACAATGAGCAGTTCTTC. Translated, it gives CASSIDSGAYNEQFF.

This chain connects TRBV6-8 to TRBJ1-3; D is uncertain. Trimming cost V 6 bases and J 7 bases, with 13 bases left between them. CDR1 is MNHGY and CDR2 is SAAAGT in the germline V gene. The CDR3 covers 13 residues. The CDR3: CASSRPGGNTIYF. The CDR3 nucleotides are TGTGCCAGCAGCCGCCCCGGAGGGAACACCATATATTTT.

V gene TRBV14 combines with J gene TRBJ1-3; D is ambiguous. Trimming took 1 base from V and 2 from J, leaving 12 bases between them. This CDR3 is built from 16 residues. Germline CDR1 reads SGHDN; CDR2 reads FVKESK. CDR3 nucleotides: TGTGCCAGCAGCCAAGGACTTCAAACGGCTGGAAACACCATATATTTT. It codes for CASSQGLQTAGNTIYF.

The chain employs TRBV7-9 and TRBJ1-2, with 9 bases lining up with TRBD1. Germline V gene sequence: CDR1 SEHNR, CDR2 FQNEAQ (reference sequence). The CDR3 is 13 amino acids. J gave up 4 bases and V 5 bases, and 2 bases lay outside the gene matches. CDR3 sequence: CASSRDRVYGYTF. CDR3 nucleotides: TGTGCCAGCAGCAGGGACAGGGTCTATGGCTACACCTTC.

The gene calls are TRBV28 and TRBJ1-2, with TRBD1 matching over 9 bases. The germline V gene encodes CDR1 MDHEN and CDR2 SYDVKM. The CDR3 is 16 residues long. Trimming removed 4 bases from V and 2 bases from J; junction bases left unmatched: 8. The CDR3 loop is CASSYPQGAVNYGYTF. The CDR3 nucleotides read TGTGCCAGCAGTTACCCACAGGGGGCGGTGAACTATGGCTACACCTTC.

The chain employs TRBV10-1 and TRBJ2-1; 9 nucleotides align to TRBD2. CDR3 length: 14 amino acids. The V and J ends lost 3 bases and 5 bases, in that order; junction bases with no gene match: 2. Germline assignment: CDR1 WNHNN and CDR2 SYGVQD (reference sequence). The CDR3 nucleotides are TGCGCCAGCAGTGAAGTAGCGGGGGACAATGAGCAGTTCTTC. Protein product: CASSEVAGDNEQFF.

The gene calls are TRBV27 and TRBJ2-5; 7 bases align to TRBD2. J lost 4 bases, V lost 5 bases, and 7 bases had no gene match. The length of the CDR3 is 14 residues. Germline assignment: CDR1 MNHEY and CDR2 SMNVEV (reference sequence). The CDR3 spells CASSRAGVRETQYF. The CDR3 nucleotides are TGTGCCAGCAGTAGGGCGGGGGTGCGAGAGACCCAGTACTTC.

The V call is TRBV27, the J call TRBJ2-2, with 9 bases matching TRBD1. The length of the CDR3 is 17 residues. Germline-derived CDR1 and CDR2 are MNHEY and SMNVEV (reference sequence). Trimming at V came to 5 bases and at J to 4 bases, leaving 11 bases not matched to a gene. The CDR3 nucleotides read TGTGCCAGCAGTCCCCTCCCCGGACAGGGGAGCACCGGGGAGCTGTTTTTT. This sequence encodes CASSPLPGQGSTGELFF.

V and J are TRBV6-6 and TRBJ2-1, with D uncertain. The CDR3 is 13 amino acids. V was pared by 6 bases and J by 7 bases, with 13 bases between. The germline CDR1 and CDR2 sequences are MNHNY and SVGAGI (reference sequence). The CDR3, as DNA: TGTGCCAGCAGCCCGAGGCTCAAGAATGAGCAGTTCTTC. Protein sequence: CASSPRLKNEQFF.

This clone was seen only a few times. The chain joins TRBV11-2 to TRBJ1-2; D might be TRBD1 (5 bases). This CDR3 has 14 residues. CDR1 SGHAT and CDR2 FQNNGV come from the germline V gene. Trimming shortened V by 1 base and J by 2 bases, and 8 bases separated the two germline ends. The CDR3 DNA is TGTGCCAGCAGCTTAGGGGGCGAAAACTATGGCTACACCTTC. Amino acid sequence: CASSLGGENYGYTF.

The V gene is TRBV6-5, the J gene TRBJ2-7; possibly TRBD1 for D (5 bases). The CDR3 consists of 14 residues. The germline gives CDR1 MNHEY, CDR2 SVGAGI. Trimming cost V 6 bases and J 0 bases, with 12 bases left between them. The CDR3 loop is CASSPIRDSYEQYF. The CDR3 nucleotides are TGTGCCAGCAGCCCAATCAGGGACTCCTACGAGCAGTACTTC.

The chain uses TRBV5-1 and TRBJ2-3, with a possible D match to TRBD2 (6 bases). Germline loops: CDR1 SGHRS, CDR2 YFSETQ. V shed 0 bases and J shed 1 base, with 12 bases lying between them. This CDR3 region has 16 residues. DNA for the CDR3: TGCGCCAGCAGCTTGGCCGGAGGGTCCGGCACAGATACGCAGTATTTT. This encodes CASSLAGGSGTDTQYF.

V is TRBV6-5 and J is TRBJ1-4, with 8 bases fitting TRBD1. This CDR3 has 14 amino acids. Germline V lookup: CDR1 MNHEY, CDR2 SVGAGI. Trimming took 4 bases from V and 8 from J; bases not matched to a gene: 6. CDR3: CASSSQGAGEKLFF. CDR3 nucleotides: TGTGCCAGCAGTTCCCAGGGGGCCGGGGAAAAACTGTTTTTT.